This TCR beta chain was found in a study of blood T cell repertoires in COVID-19. Germline CDR1 MNHNS, CDR2 SASEGT. This CDR3 region has 14 residues. Trimming pared 3 bases from V and 5 bases from J, leaving 13 bases between. TCRdb's copy holds only in-frame clones and misses some; the assay was immunoSEQ multiplex PCR. The repertoire has about 250,000 clones, 65% to 85% of them found once; the top ten carry more than 6.5%. The TCR originated in a man between 35 and 55 years old with active or convalescent COVID-19. Sequencing input: peripheral blood. This chain uses TRBV6-1 with TRBJ1-2; D possibly corresponds to TRBD1 (6 bases). This chain's CDR3 is CASSDPRQAYGYTF. The CDR3 coding sequence is TGTGCCAGCAGTGACCCCCGACAGGCTTATGGCTACACCTTC.